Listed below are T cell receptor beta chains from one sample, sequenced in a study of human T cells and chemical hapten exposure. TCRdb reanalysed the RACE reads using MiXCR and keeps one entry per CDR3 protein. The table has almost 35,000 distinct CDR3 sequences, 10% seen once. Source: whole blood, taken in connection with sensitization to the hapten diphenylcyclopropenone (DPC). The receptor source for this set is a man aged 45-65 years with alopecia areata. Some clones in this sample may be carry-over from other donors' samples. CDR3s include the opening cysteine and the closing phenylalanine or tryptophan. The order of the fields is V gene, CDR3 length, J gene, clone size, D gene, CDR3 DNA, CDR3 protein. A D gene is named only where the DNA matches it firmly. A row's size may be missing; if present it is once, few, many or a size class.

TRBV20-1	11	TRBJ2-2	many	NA	TGCAGTGCTCCCAACACCGGGGAGCTGTTTTTT	CSAPNTGELFF
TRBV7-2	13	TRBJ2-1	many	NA	TGTGCCAGCAGCCCCCGGACCCCCAATGAGCAGTTCTTC	CASSPRTPNEQFF
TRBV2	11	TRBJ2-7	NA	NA	TGTGCCAGCAGTGAAGAGGCCGAGCAGTACTTC	CASSEEAEQYF
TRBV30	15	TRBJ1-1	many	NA	TGTGCCTGGAGTAGAAAGGGGGGAATGGACACTGAAGCTTTCTTT	CAWSRKGGMDTEAFF
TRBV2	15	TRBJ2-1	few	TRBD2	TGTGCCAGCAGCTACTATAGCGGGAGGGACGTTGAGCAGTTCTTC	CASSYYSGRDVEQFF
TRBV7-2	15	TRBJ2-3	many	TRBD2	TGTGCCAGCAGCCTGATTTTAGCGGGGGGGGATACGCAGTATTTT	CASSLILAGGDTQYF
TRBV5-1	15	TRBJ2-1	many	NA	TGCGCCAGCAGTCCCGGGACCCAGGTTGGGAATGAGCAGTTCTTC	CASSPGTQVGNEQFF
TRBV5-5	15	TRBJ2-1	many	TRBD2	TGTGCCAGCAGTCATCAGCGGGATTCCTACAATGAGCAGTTCTTC	CASSHQRDSYNEQFF
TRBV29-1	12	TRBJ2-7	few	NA	TGCAGCGTTGACGGGGTCTCCTACGAGCAGTACTTC	CSVDGVSYEQYF
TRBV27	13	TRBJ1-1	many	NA	TGTGCCAGCAGTTCCAGGGTGAACACTGAAGCTTTCTTT	CASSSRVNTEAFF
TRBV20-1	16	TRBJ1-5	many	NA	TGCAGTGCTTCATGGCGGGGGGCGAGGAACAATCAGCCCCAGCATTTT	CSASWRGARNNQPQHF
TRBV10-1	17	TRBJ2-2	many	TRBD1	TGCGCCAGCAGTTCTGAGCCGGGACAGGGGGCCAACGGGGAGCTGTTTTTT	CASSSEPGQGANGELFF
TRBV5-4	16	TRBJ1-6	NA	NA	TGTGCCAGCAGCTTTAGCAGGAGCTCCTATAATTCACCCCTCCACTTT	CASSFSRSSYNSPLHF
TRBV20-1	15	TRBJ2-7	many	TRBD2	TGCAGTGCTAGAGATTTGGGGACTAGCGGGTACGAGCAGTACTTC	CSARDLGTSGYEQYF
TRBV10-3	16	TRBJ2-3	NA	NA	TGTGCCATCAGTTTCCAAGGTCCCCTTAGCACAGATACGCAGTATTTT	CAISFQGPLSTDTQYF
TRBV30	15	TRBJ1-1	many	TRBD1	TGTGCCTGGAGTGTTAGGGGGCGGGCGAACACTGAAGCTTTCTTT	CAWSVRGRANTEAFF
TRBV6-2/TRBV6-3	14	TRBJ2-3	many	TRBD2	TGTGCCAGCAACGGGAGGGCCTCAACAGATACGCAGTATTTT	CASNGRASTDTQYF
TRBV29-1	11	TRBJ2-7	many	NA	TGCAGCGCCGGGACAACCTACGAGCAGTACTTC	CSAGTTYEQYF
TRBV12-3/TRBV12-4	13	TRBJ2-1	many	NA	TGTGCCAGCAGTTTGGGGAACACGAATGAGCAGTTCTTC	CASSLGNTNEQFF
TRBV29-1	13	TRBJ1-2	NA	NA	TGCAGCGTTGACTGGACAACAAACTATGGCTACACCTTC	CSVDWTTNYGYTF
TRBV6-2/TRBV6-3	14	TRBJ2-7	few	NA	TGTGCCAGCAGTTACTCGTCCCTAATGGACGAGCAGTACTTC	CASSYSSLMDEQYF
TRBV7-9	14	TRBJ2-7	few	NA	TGTGCCAGCTCGTCCGGGACTCCTACCTACGAGCAGTACTTC	CASSSGTPTYEQYF
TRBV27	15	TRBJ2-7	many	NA	TGTGCCAGCAGTGACAGCAGGAGAATTAGTTACGAGCAGTACTTC	CASSDSRRISYEQYF
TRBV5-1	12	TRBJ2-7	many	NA	TGCGCCAGCGGTCAGGTCTCCTACGAGCAGTACTTC	CASGQVSYEQYF
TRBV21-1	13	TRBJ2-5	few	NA	TGTGCCAGCATTAAAGGGGACATGGAGACCCAGTACTTC	CASIKGDMETQYF
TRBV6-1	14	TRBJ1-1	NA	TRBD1	TGTGCCAGCAGTGAAGCCAGCGCAGGGGGCGAAGCTTTCTTT	CASSEASAGGEAFF
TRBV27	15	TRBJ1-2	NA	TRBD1	TGTGCCAGCAGTCCCGACAGGGGGCAGGGCTATGGCTACACCTTC	CASSPDRGQGYGYTF
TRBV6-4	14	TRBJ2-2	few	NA	TGTGCCAGCACCCCAGCGGAGAACACCGGGGAGCTGTTTTTT	CASTPAENTGELFF
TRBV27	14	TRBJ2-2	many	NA	TGTGCCAGCCGAGATTATACGAACACCGGGGAGCTGTTTTTT	CASRDYTNTGELFF
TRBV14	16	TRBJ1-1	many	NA	TGTGCCAGCAGCCTACATTTCGGGAGGGGAAACACTGAAGCTTTCTTT	CASSLHFGRGNTEAFF
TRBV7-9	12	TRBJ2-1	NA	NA	TGTGCCAGCAGCAAGGGGAAAAGAGAGCAGTTCTTC	CASSKGKREQFF
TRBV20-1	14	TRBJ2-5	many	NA	TGCAGCGCTCTTCATCCCGGCGACGGAGAGACCCAGTACTTC	CSALHPGDGETQYF
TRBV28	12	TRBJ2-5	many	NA	TGTGCCAGCAGTTCCGGGGAACAGACCCAGTACTTC	CASSSGEQTQYF
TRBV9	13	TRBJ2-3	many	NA	TGTGCCAGCAGCGTAGGCGGGACAGATACGCAGTATTTT	CASSVGGTDTQYF
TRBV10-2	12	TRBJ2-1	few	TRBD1	TGCGCCAGCAGTGAGCCCCAGGGGGCGCAGTTCTTC	CASSEPQGAQFF
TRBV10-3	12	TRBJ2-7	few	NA	TGTGCCACGACAGAGGCCTCCTACGAGCAGTACTTC	CATTEASYEQYF
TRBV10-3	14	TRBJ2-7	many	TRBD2	TGTGCCATCAGTGACCGGGAGGCTAGCTACGAGCAGTACTTC	CAISDREASYEQYF
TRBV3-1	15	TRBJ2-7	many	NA	TGTGCCAGCAGCTCCCGTGACGGCGTCCGGGGAGAGCAGTACTTC	CASSSRDGVRGEQYF
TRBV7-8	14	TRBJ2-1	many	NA	TGTGCCAGCAGCGCGAACAGGGAGTACAATGAGCAGTTCTTC	CASSANREYNEQFF
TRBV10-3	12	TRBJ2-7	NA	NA	TGTGCCATCTCGCCCTTGGGTGGCGAGCAGTACTTC	CAISPLGGEQYF
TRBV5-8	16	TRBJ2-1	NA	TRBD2	TGTGCCAGCAGCTTGGGCCTAGCGGAGCTTTACAATGAGCAGTTCTTC	CASSLGLAELYNEQFF
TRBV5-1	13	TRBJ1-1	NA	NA	TGCGCCAGCAGCTTGGAACAGGCTGCTGAAGCTTTCTTT	CASSLEQAAEAFF
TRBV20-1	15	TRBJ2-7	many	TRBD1	TGCAGTGCCTCCGAACCACGACAGGGCGGACACGAGCAGTACTTC	CSASEPRQGGHEQYF
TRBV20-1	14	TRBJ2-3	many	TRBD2	TGCAGTGCTAGCGGGAGGGCCTTTGGAGATACGCAGTATTTT	CSASGRAFGDTQYF
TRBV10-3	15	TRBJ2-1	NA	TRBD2	TGTGCCATCAGTGGGCAGACTAGCGGGACAAATGAGCAGTTCTTC	CAISGQTSGTNEQFF
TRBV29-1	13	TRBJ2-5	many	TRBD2	TGCAGCGGTGTGCGGGAGGTCGGAAAGACCCAGTACTTC	CSGVREVGKTQYF
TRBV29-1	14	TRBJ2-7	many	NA	TGCAGCGTTGCCCGGGACCGAAACTCCTACGAGCAGTACTTC	CSVARDRNSYEQYF
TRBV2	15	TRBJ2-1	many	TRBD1	TGTGCCAGCAGTCTACAGGGGCCCGCCGTGGGAGAGCAGTTCTTC	CASSLQGPAVGEQFF
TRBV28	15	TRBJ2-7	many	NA	TGTGCCAGCAGTCTCCGAGGGGGGGCGAGCTACGAGCAGTACTTC	CASSLRGGASYEQYF
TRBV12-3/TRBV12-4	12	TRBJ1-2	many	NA	TGTGCCAGCAGTTTAGGGGGTTCTGGCTACACCTTC	CASSLGGSGYTF
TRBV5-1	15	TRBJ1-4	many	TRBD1	TGCGCCAGCAGCTTGGAGGGGACAGCTAATGAAAAACTGTTTTTT	CASSLEGTANEKLFF
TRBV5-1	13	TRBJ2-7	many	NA	TGCGCCAGCAGTACGGACGTCTCCTACGAGCAGTACTTC	CASSTDVSYEQYF
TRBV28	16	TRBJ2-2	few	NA	TGTGCCAGCAGTTCGGACTCCTGGAGTGGGACCGGGGAGCTGTTTTTT	CASSSDSWSGTGELFF
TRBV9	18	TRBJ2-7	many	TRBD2	TGTGCCAGCAGCGTAGCCCGCTCGACTAGCGGGGGTACCTACGAGCAGTACTTC	CASSVARSTSGGTYEQYF